This TCR beta chain was identified in a study of OX40 agonist ivuxolimab in advanced cancers. As for the study in general: The study reported partial responses in three patients: one hepatocellular carcinoma, two cutaneous melanoma. The study's findings and limits: At 0.1 to 3.0 mg/kg, CD4+ and CD8+ blood T cells expanded clonally by week 6. Low normalized clonal expansion also occurred in some nonresponding patients.

Per germline, CDR1 SGHTA and CDR2 FQGNSA. This CDR3 has 13 amino acids. V was shortened by 6 bases and J by 6 bases, with 11 bases between the two germline ends. The sampling schedule covered blood at baseline, cycle 4 day 1, and cycle 7 day 1. This table comes from immunoSEQ multiplex PCR, and its TCRdb copy is limited to in-frame clones, with some not included. Of around 70,000 clones in the sample, 84% were seen once. This clone was seen a few times. Its antigen is still unknown. The sequenced sample was CD4+ or CD8+ T cells sorted from blood, obtained in a trial of the OX40 agonist ivuxolimab. The rearrangement joins TRBV7-2 to TRBJ2-2; perhaps D is TRBD1 or TRBD2 (5 bases each). This clonotype was obtained from an adult with an advanced solid tumor such as melanoma, head and neck, liver or kidney cancer. The CDR3 protein is CASRRGVAGELFF. The CDR3, as DNA: TGTGCCAGCAGAAGGGGAGTGGCCGGGGAGCTGTTTTTT.